Many counts were recorded for the clone carrying this T cell receptor beta chain. The target antigen is unknown. The iRepertoire nested amplicon-rescue multiplex PCR amplified TCR alpha and beta CDR3s from RNA. Input was roughly 100-450 ng of tissue mRNA or PBMC total RNA. TCRdb used MiXCR to reprocess the multiplex PCR reads, holding one entry per CDR3 protein. This table has tens of thousands of distinct CDR3 sequences, about 23% appearing once. The source of the sample is a study of glioma-infiltrating T cells. The CDR3 is 13 amino acids. Trimming removed 6 bases from V and 5 bases from J, with 14 bases in between. The V gene's germline CDR1 is MDHEN and CDR2 SYDVKM. Study-level results: Gliomas, especially low-grade, showed above-expected tissue-blood divergence; non-neoplastic patients showed below.

The rearrangement uses TRBV28 and TRBJ2-7, with D unclear. The receptor comes from a human donor with low-grade glioma or glioblastoma, undergoing nonglioma brain surgery, or in good health (not recorded which). Sample: glioma tissue, nonneoplastic brain tissue, or PBMCs (not recorded which). CDR3: CASRLPSLDEQYF. CDR3 nucleotide sequence: TGTGCCAGCAGGTTGCCCTCCCTGGACGAGCAGTACTTC.